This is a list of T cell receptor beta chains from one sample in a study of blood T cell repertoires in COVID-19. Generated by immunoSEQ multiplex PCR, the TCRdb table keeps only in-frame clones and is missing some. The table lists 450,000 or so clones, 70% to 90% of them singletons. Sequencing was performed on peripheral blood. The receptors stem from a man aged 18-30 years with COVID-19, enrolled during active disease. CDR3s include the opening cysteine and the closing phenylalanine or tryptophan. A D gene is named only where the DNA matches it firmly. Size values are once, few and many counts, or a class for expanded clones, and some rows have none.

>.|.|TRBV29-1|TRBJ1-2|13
CSVAGVRVYGYTF
TGCAGCGTTGCGGGGGTGAGGGTCTATGGCTACACCTTC
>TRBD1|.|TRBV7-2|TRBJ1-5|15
CASSLDRGLYQPQHF
TGTGCCAGCAGCTTAGACAGGGGTTTATATCAGCCCCAGCATTTT
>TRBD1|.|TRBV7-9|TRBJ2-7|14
CASSKPGQGAEQYF
TGTGCCAGCAGCAAACCGGGACAGGGGGCCGAGCAGTACTTC
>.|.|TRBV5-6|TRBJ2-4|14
CASSSDSGGNIQYF
TGTGCCAGCAGTTCCGACAGTGGCGGAAACATTCAGTACTTC
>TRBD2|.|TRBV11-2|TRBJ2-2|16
CASSSVSGLNTGELFF
TGTGCCAGCAGCTCAGTGTCGGGACTAAACACCGGGGAGCTGTTTTTT
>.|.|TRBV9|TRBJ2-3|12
CASSGSSDTQYF
TGTGCCAGCAGCGGATCTAGCGATACGCAGTATTTT
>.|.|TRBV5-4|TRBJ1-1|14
CASSLDTDRNEAFF
TGTGCCAGCAGCTTGGATACAGACAGGAACGAAGCTTTCTTT
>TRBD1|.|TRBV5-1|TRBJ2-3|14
CASSFQGAKDTQYF
TGCGCCAGCAGCTTCCAGGGGGCTAAAGATACGCAGTATTTT
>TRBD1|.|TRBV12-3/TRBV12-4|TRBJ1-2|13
CASRSTGGRGYTF
TGTGCCAGCAGGTCTACAGGGGGTCGGGGCTACACCTTC
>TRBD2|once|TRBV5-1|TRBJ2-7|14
CASSLSGGAYEQYF
TGCGCCAGCAGCTTAAGCGGGGGAGCCTACGAGCAGTACTTC
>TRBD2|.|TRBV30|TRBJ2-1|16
CAWSGLTGGPGDEQFF
TGTGCCTGGAGTGGATTGACGGGAGGGCCTGGAGATGAGCAGTTCTTC
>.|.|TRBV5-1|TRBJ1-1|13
CASRQQLNTEAFF
TGCGCCAGCCGACAGCAATTGAACACTGAAGCTTTCTTT
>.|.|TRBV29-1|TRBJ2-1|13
CSVEGRTYNEQFF
TGCAGCGTTGAGGGGAGAACCTACAATGAGCAGTTCTTC
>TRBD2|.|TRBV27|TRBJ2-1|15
CASSYSSGSYNEQFF
TGTGCCAGCAGTTACTCTAGCGGGAGCTACAATGAGCAGTTCTTC
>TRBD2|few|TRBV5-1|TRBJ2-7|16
CASSRIGAGVSYEQYF
TGCGCCAGCAGCCGCATCGGAGCGGGAGTGTCCTACGAGCAGTACTTC
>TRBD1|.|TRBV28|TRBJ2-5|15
CASSLGDRDRRTQYF
TGTGCCAGCAGTTTAGGCGACCGGGACAGAAGGACCCAGTACTTC
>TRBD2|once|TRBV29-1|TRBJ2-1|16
CSVDTSGRLGYNEQFF
TGCAGCGTTGACACTAGCGGGAGGTTGGGGTACAATGAGCAGTTCTTC
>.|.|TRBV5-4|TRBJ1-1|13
CASSSVMGPEAFF
TGTGCCAGCAGCTCGGTTATGGGGCCTGAAGCTTTCTTT
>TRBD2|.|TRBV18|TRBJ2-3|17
CASSPRLAGGFTDTQYF
TGTGCCAGCTCACCACGTCTAGCGGGGGGATTCACAGATACGCAGTATTTT
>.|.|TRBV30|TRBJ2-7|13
CAGAVDSIREQYF
TGTGCGGGGGCAGTAGATTCGATCAGGGAGCAGTACTTC
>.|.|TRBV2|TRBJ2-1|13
CASSELLGHEQFF
TGTGCCAGCAGTGAACTACTAGGTCATGAGCAGTTCTTC
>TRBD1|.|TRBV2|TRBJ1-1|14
CASSSGGGRTEAFF
TGTGCCAGCAGTTCAGGGGGCGGCCGCACTGAAGCTTTCTTT
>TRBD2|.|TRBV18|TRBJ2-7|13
CASSRGLGYEQYF
TGTGCCAGTTCTCGGGGACTAGGGTACGAGCAGTACTTC
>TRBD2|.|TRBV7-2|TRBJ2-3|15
CASSLAARGGDTQYF
TGTGCCAGCAGCTTAGCGGCCCGGGGGGGGGATACGCAGTATTTT
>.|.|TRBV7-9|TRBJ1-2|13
CASSSPGGDGYTF
TGTGCCAGCAGCTCTCCCGGGGGGGATGGCTACACCTTC
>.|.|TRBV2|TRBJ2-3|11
CASFNGGTQYF
TGTGCCAGCTTCAATGGCGGTACGCAGTATTTT
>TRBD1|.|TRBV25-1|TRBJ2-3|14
CASRGQTSTDTQYF
TGTGCCAGCAGGGGACAGACTAGCACAGATACGCAGTATTTT
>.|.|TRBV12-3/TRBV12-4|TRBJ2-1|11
CASSFSNEQFF
TGTGCCAGCAGTTTCTCCAATGAGCAGTTCTTC
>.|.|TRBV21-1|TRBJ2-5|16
CASSKQGSGSIETQYF
TGTGCCAGCAGCAAACAGGGTAGCGGGAGCATCGAGACCCAGTACTTC
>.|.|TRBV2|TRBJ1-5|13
CASSEVRGQPQHF
TGTGCCAGCAGTGAAGTGCGGGGACAGCCCCAGCATTTT
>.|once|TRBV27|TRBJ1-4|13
CASQAQANEKLFF
TGTGCCAGCCAGGCTCAGGCTAATGAAAAACTGTTTTTT
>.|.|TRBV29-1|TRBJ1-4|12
CSVGDVNEKLFF
TGCAGCGTTGGAGACGTTAATGAAAAACTGTTTTTT
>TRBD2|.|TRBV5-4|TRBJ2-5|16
CASSLLAGGPQETQYF
TGTGCCAGCAGCTTGCTAGCGGGAGGGCCCCAAGAGACCCAGTACTTC
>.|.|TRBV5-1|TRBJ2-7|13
CASSRDLTYEQYF
TGCGCCAGCAGCCGGGACTTGACCTACGAGCAGTACTTC
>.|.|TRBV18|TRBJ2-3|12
CASRTGTDTQYF
TGTGCCAGCAGGACAGGCACAGATACGCAGTATTTT
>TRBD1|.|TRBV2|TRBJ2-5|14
CASRTTGVQETQYF
TGTGCCAGCAGGACTACAGGGGTACAAGAGACCCAGTACTTC
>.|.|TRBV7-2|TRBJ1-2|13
CASSLTGYYGYTF
TGTGCCAGCAGCTTAACGGGGTACTATGGCTACACCTTC
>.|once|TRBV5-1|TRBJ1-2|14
CASSLDIAYGGYTF
TGCGCCAGCAGCTTGGATATAGCTTACGGTGGCTACACCTTC
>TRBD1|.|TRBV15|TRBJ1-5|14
CATGTGGSNQPQHF
TGTGCCACCGGGACAGGGGGTAGCAATCAGCCCCAGCATTTT
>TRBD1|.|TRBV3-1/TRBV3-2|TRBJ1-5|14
CASSRTGGNQPQHF
TGTGCCAGCAGCCGGACAGGGGGCAATCAGCCCCAGCATTTT
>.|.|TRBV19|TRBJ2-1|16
CASSMGAPGSYNEQFF
TGTGCCAGTAGTATGGGGGCCCCTGGCTCCTACAATGAGCAGTTCTTC